The 5 T cell receptor beta chains listed next were all sequenced from one sample in a study of blood T cell repertoires in COVID-19 (dated by TCRdb to about 2020). The method behind the library was the immunoSEQ multiplex PCR assay. Not all clones reach the TCRdb copy of this immuneACCESS table, which keeps in-frame sequences only. Checked studies attribute under half of the gap to unresolved V genes and leave the rest unexplained. This sample holds 130,000 to 150,000 clones; approximately 87% were observed only once. The ten largest make up about two fifths of the sample. The specimen sequenced was peripheral blood. The receptors come from a man between 45 and 60 years old who had recovered from COVID-19.

V gene TRBV6-5 combines with J gene TRBJ1-1, with D possibly being TRBD1 (5 bases). The V end lost 5 bases, the J end lost 3 bases, and 10 bases lay between the germline ends. Germline CDR1 reads MNHEY; CDR2 reads SVGAGI. This CDR3 region has 13 residues. CDR3 coding DNA: TGTGCCAGCAGTACCCGGGGGGACACTGAAGCTTTCTTT. Its protein product is CASSTRGDTEAFF.

The chain combines TRBV5-1 with TRBJ1-6; D might be TRBD1 (6 bases). The CDR3 has 17 residues. Germline CDR1 and CDR2: SGHRS and YFSETQ. With 2 bases removed from V and 0 bases from J, the gap between germline ends came to 12 bases. The CDR3 DNA sequence: TGCGCCAGCAGCTTATCGGGGGGCTTCTCCTATAATTCACCCCTCCACTTT. Amino acid sequence: CASSLSGGFSYNSPLHF.

Worth noting for this clone: A read error may produce the germline difference seen at one junction end. This chain links TRBV6-5 with TRBJ2-3; 8 bases agree with TRBD2. This CDR3 has 15 amino acids. Germline V lookup: CDR1 MNHEY, CDR2 SVGAGI. In DNA, the CDR3 is TGTGCCAGCAGTTCCGGGACTAGAGGCACAGATATGCAGTATTTT. This sequence encodes CASSSGTRGTDMQYF.

This rearrangement joins TRBV24-1 to TRBJ2-2; 8 bases match TRBD1. In germline, CDR1 is KGHDR, CDR2 SFDVKD. CDR3 length: 17 residues. Losses at the gene ends were 7 bases for V and 3 bases for J; bases not matched to a gene: 12. The CDR3 reads CATSGPSGTGHTGELFF. CDR3 DNA sequence: TGTGCCACCAGCGGCCCCTCCGGGACAGGACACACCGGGGAGCTGTTTTTT.

CDR3: CASSIRGGTNTGELFF. CDR3 coding DNA: TGTGCCAGTAGTATACGGGGGGGCACGAACACCGGGGAGCTGTTTTTT. The rearrangement joins TRBV19 to TRBJ2-2; 8 nucleotides line up with TRBD2. The CDR3 consists of 16 residues. The V gene's germline CDR1 is LNHDA and CDR2 SQIVND (reference sequence). Losses at the gene ends were 2 bases for V and 0 bases for J; bases not matched to a gene: 2.